One and the same sample provided the 11 T cell receptor beta chains below, sequenced in a study of cytomegalovirus exposure and HLA in healthy donors. PCR involved 60 Vbeta and 13 Jbeta primers. The repertoire was sequenced with immunoSEQ multiplex PCR; TCRdb's copy has only in-frame clones and lacks some. The sample has 95,000 to 150,000 clones; 65% to 85% are singletons. The material sequenced was PBMCs. These receptor sequences come from a man aged 18 to 29 in good health and CMV-seropositive.

This clone appeared a few times. Here the CDR3 reads CASSTTTGGGSPLHF. The CDR3 DNA follows: TGTGCCAGCAGCACAACGACAGGGGGAGGATCACCCCTCCACTTT. The chain couples TRBV7-6 to TRBJ1-6, with 9 positions matching TRBD1. CDR3 length equals 15 residues. Germline V gene sequence: CDR1 SGHVS, CDR2 FNYEAQ. Losses at the gene ends were 5 bases for V and 10 bases for J; bases not matched to a gene: 9. Full variable domain (rest looked up from reference TRBV7-6 and TRBJ1-6): GAGVSQSPRYKVTKRGQDVALRCDPISGHVSLYWYRQALGQGPEFLTYFNYEAQQDKSGLPNDRFSAERPEGSISTLTIQRTEQRDSAMYRCASSTTTGGGSPLHFGNGTRLTVT.

The V gene is TRBV4-3, the J gene TRBJ2-1; D remains unclear. Trimming took 0 bases from V and 7 from J, leaving 10 bases between them. Germline CDR1 LGHNA, CDR2 YSLEER. The CDR3 totals 14 residues. The CDR3 reads CASSQDMESNEQFF. DNA of the CDR3: TGCGCCAGCAGCCAAGATATGGAGTCTAATGAGCAGTTCTTC.

V is TRBV14 and J is TRBJ2-7; 7 positions agree with TRBD2. Germline assignment: CDR1 SGHDN and CDR2 FVKESK. The J segment lost 7 bases and the V segment lost 4 bases, leaving 7 bases of the junction unmatched. The CDR3 totals 13 residues. DNA of the CDR3: TGTGCCAGCAGCCCACCGGGAGGTGCTGAGCAGTACTTC. Its protein product is CASSPPGGAEQYF.

The chain is built from TRBV7-2 and TRBJ1-2; D is unresolved. The CDR3 length is 14 residues. Germline CDR1 and CDR2: SGHTA and FQGNSA. Trimming removed 5 bases at V and 7 bases at J, with 17 bases between. CDR3 in DNA: TGTGCCAGCAGCCAGGCCTTAGCCGGAGGTGGCTACACCTTC. It specifies CASSQALAGGGYTF.

The CDR3 DNA reads as TGTGCCACCAGCAGCGAAAGGGGTTACACTGAAGCTTTCTTT. It encodes CATSSERGYTEAFF. The chain has TRBV15 and TRBJ1-1, with D possibly being TRBD1 (5 bases). The V end lost 3 bases, the J end lost 3 bases, and 11 bases lay between the germline ends. CDR1 is LNHNV and CDR2 is YYDKDF in the germline V gene (reference sequence). There are 14 residues in the CDR3.

This chain links TRBV5-1 with TRBJ2-5; 10 bases align to TRBD1. The J call is doubtful: the DNA matches TRBJ2-7 better. This CDR3 region has 15 residues. Germline lookup yields CDR1 SGHRS and CDR2 YFSETQ. The CDR3 reads CASSLIPGQGYEQYF. CDR3 nucleotide sequence: TGCGCCAGCAGCCTAATACCGGGACAGGGGTACGAGCAGTACTTC.

This chain uses TRBV6-5 with TRBJ2-5, with a weak D call TRBD1 (5 bases). Trimming left V 6 bases short and J 7 bases short, with 15 bases between. Germline V gene data show CDR1 as MNHEY and CDR2 as SVGAGI. This CDR3 spans 13 amino acids. CDR3 in amino acids: CASSYQGVGTQYF. CDR3 bases: TGTGCCAGCAGCTATCAGGGTGTTGGGACCCAGTACTTC.

This chain uses TRBV6-5 with TRBJ2-5; possibly TRBD1 for D (5 bases). CDR1 is MNHEY and CDR2 is SVGAGI in the germline V gene. Deletions cut 9 bases from V and 5 bases from J, with 10 bases between. The CDR3 runs to 11 residues. This chain's CDR3 is CASKTEETQYF. The DNA of the CDR3 is TGTGCCAGTAAGACAGAGGAGACCCAGTACTTC.

DNA of the CDR3: TGCGCCAGCAGCCAAAGCCGACAGGGGGCCGGAACAGATACGCAGTATTTT. It translates to CASSQSRQGAGTDTQYF. This chain joins TRBV4-3 and TRBJ2-3, with 10 positions matching TRBD1. CDR1 is LGHNA, CDR2 YSLEER, per germline. V was pared by 2 bases and J by 3 bases, with 8 bases of the junction left unmatched. The CDR3 spans 17 residues.

In this sample, this clone turned up a few times. The gene calls are TRBV25-1 and TRBJ1-5; 12 bases line up with TRBD1. The CDR3 has 18 residues. V shed 3 bases, J shed 2 bases, and the junction held 8 bases outside the gene matches. CDR1 and CDR2 (germline): MGHDK, SYGVNS. CDR3 region: CASSDSGQGAICNQPQHF. CDR3 in DNA: TGTGCCAGCAGTGACTCGGGACAGGGGGCGATTTGCAATCAGCCCCAGCATTTT.

A note on this clone: The germline gene is not matched at one end of the junction; a read error may be the cause. This sequence joins TRBV2 and TRBJ2-6; TRBD1 agrees at 11 bases. CDR1 and CDR2 (germline): SNHLY, FYNNEI. CDR3 length: 16 amino acids. The DNA for the CDR3 is TGTGTCAGCAGTGAGGGACAGGGGGCTGGGGCCAACGTCCTGACTTTC. This translates into CVSSEGQGAGANVLTF. Drawing the rest from reference TRBV2 and TRBJ2-6, the complete variable domain is EPEVTQTPSHQVTQMGQEVILRCVPISNHLYFYWYRQILGQKVEFLVSFYNNEISEKSEIFDDQFSVERPDGSNFTLKIRSTKLEDSAMYFCVSSEGQGAGANVLTFGAGSRLTVL.